This entry lists 23 T cell receptor beta chains sequenced from one sample in a study of tumor-infiltrating lymphocytes in primary liver carcinoma. TCR beta cDNA came from about 470 ng total RNA, primed with a constant-region primer. Three nested multiplex PCR rounds, a slightly modified ARM-PCR, produced the libraries for TCR beta. Researchers ran the first two PCR rounds for approximately 10 cycles each with TRBV1-TRBV30 forward primers and a C-beta reverse primer. TCRdb passed the multiplex PCR reads through MiXCR, listing each CDR3 protein once. The sample holds about 120,000 distinct CDR3 sequences, approximately 71% seen once. Each 20-30 mg portion of unsorted bulk tissue served as the source for co-extraction of RNA and DNA. Sequencing was carried out using tumor-adjacent normal liver tissue. Every receptor here comes from an older woman with primary liver carcinoma and hepatitis B virus infection.

Details on this clonotype: Because it lacks the conserved phenylalanine or tryptophan at the end, this CDR3 is likely a read error. This chain joins TRBV6-5 and TRBJ2-1; 7 positions agree with TRBD2. Per the germline V gene, CDR1 is MNHEY and CDR2 is SVGAGI. The CDR3 is made up of 13 amino acids. The CDR3 DNA sequence: TGTGTCAGTAGCCACGGACTAGACGGTGAGCAGTTCTTA. Translating gives CVSSHGLDGEQFL.

In this sample, this clonotype turned up a few times. No conserved phenylalanine or tryptophan is present at the end of the CDR3, so a read error is the likely explanation. Because the CDR3's place on the DNA is in doubt, the DNA is left out and the CDR3 is given as listed by TCRdb. The CDR3 reads CASSLEGLVGKAYERYL. This chain links TRBV11-3 with TRBJ2-7; the table gives TRBD2 as D, unverified against the DNA. The CDR3 comprises 17 residues, both ends counted. Germline-derived CDR1 and CDR2 are SGHNT and YENEEA.

On this clonotype itself: A much larger clone lies one base from this, so it may be a read error. The CDR3 coding sequence is TGCACCAGCAGCTGGTCTTCCGGGACAGGATTTGGCTACACCTTC. Translated, it gives CTSSWSSGTGFGYTF. V gene TRBV5-1 combines with J gene TRBJ1-2, with 8 bases that match TRBD1. The CDR3 covers 15 residues. Germline lookup yields CDR1 SGHRS and CDR2 YFSETQ. Full variable domain (rest looked up from reference TRBV5-1 and TRBJ1-2): KAGVTQTPRYLIKTRGQQVTLSCSPISGHRSVSWYQQTPGQGLQFLFEYFSETQRNKGNFPGRFSGRQFSNSRSEMNVSTLELGDSALYLCTSSWSSGTGFGYTFGSGTRLTVV.

This rearrangement joins TRBV11-2 to TRBJ1-6, with a possible D match to TRBD1 (5 bases). Per the germline V gene, CDR1 is SGHAT and CDR2 is FQNNGV. The CDR3 sequence is 18 residues long. The V end lost 3 bases, the J end lost 8 bases, and 23 bases lay between the germline ends. The CDR3 protein is CASSFIEWGRGDYSPLHF. CDR3 sequence (DNA): TGTGCCAGCAGCTTTATTGAATGGGGCAGAGGAGATTATTCACCCCTCCACTTT.

The chain has TRBV7-3 and TRBJ2-3, with 16 bases that match TRBD2. With V trimmed by 5 bases and J by 4 bases, 3 bases remained unmatched. The CDR3 contains 16 residues. The germline V gene has CDR1 SGHTA and CDR2 FQGTGA. The DNA of the CDR3 is TGTGCCAGCAGCGGGGGACTAGCGGGAGGGGCAGATACGCAGTATTTT. This sequence encodes CASSGGLAGGADTQYF.

In the case of this clonotype: An end of the junction differs from the germline gene, which may be a read error. This chain uses TRBV19 with TRBJ2-2, with 7 bases aligning to TRBD2. The CDR3 contains 15 residues. The germline V gene has CDR1 LNHDA and CDR2 SQIVND (reference sequence). Written as DNA, the CDR3 is TGTGCGAGTAGTACAGCGGGGATCAACACCGGGGAGCTGTTTTTT. Its protein product is CASSTAGINTGELFF.

This clonotype was observed many times. The rearrangement joins TRBV6-1 to TRBJ1-1; a possible D gene is TRBD1 (5 bases). Germline lookup yields CDR1 MNHNS and CDR2 SASEGT. This CDR3 has 14 residues. With 2 bases removed from V and 6 bases from J, the gap between germline ends came to 13 bases. CDR3 residues: CASSEWGRSPEAFF. The CDR3 DNA is TGTGCCAGCAGTGAATGGGGCAGGTCCCCTGAAGCTTTCTTT.

Details on this clonotype: A much bigger clone sits one base away, suggesting this may be a read error. The chain employs TRBV5-1 and TRBJ1-3; D gene ambiguous. Trimming left V 6 bases short and J 2 bases short, with 12 bases between. Germline assignment: CDR1 SGHRS and CDR2 YFSETQ. This CDR3 contains 14 residues. CDR3 amino acids: CASTDASPGNTIYF. For the CDR3, the DNA is TGCGCCAGCACTGACGCTTCCCCTGGAAACACCATATATTTT.

A remark on this clonotype: With a much larger clone just one base away, this may be a read error. As the CDR3 is not closed by the conserved phenylalanine or tryptophan, this likely results from a read error. This chain's CDR3 is CASSANRAGGELFL. The CDR3 bases are TGTGCCAGCAGTGCCAACAGGGCTGGCGGGGAGCTGTTTTTA. The chain employs TRBV6-1 and TRBJ2-2, with D maybe TRBD1 (6 bases). V was cut by 4 bases and J by 7 bases, with 13 bases left in between. CDR3 length: 14 amino acids. Germline-derived CDR1 and CDR2 are MNHNS and SASEGT.

With respect to this clonotype: One end of the junction fails to match germline, which may point to a read error. The V gene is TRBV29-1, the J gene TRBJ2-3; TRBD2 is a possible D gene (6 bases). The CDR3 is 13 residues long. Germline values: CDR1 SQVTM, CDR2 ANQGSEA. In DNA, the CDR3 is TGCAGCATTGATTTTCAAGCGGGAGATACGCAGTATTTT. This translates into CSIDFQAGDTQYF.

V is TRBV2 and J is TRBJ1-1, with D perhaps TRBD1 (6 bases). There are 15 residues in the CDR3. V was shortened by 2 bases and J by 5 bases, with 15 bases between the two germline ends. Per germline, CDR1 SNHLY and CDR2 FYNNEI. CDR3 loop: CASSEQGMSYTEAFF. The CDR3 DNA reads TGTGCCAGCAGTGAACAGGGGATGAGTTATACTGAAGCTTTCTTT.

This clonotype occurred a few times. Relative to the germline gene, one junction end is altered; a read error may explain this. Here the CDR3 DNA reads TGTGCCAGCAGCTTAAGGGGCGGCAGGGCTGCCAGAAACATTCAGTACTTC. Protein: CASSLRGGRAARNIQYF. The rearrangement joins TRBV11-2 to TRBJ2-4, with a possible D match to TRBD1 (5 bases). Germline CDR1 reads SGHAT; CDR2 reads FQNNGV. This CDR3 has 17 residues.

Turning to this clonotype: The conserved phenylalanine or tryptophan is not found at the CDR3 terminus, so this likely reflects a read error. V usage is TRBV29-1 and J usage is TRBJ1-4, with 9 bases matching TRBD1. Germline V lookup: CDR1 SQVTM, CDR2 ANQGSEA. There are 13 residues in the CDR3. The CDR3 bases are TGCAGTGGTATGACAGGGGGTAATGAAAAACTGTTTTCT. This gives the protein CSGMTGGNEKLFS.

This chain uses TRBV10-3 with TRBJ2-7; D is undetermined. There are 12 residues in the CDR3. Germline V gene data show CDR1 as ENHRY and CDR2 as SYGVKD. Trimming took off 11 bases at V and 2 bases at J, with 13 bases between the two ends. Written as DNA, the CDR3 is TGTGCCGATACGTCCCTTACCTACGAGCAGTACTTC. It encodes CADTSLTYEQYF.

Comment on this clonotype: The junction departs from the called germline gene at one end, perhaps through a read error. The V and J genes are TRBV6-5 and TRBJ2-2; D may be TRBD2 (6 bases). Germline CDR1 MNHEY, CDR2 SVGAGI. The CDR3 loop spans 14 amino acids. The CDR3 here is CASSPCREAGELLF. The CDR3 DNA sequence: TGTGCCAGCAGTCCGTGCAGGGAGGCCGGGGAGCTGCTTTTT.

Details on this clonotype: A junction end diverges from the germline sequence, so it may reflect a read error. This chain uses TRBV11-2 with TRBJ2-3; 13 nucleotides match TRBD2. In germline, CDR1 is SGHAT, CDR2 FQNNGV. CDR3 length: 15 residues. In DNA, the CDR3 is TGTGCCTGCAGCCCGGGACTAGCGGGACCAGCTACGCAGTATTTT. Residues: CACSPGLAGPATQYF.

In regard to this clonotype: At one end, the junction sequence differs from germline, possibly due to a read error. CDR3: CACSIYRDHYKQYF. In DNA, the CDR3 is TGTGCCTGCAGCATATACAGGGATCACTACAAGCAGTACTTC. The rearrangement links TRBV11-2 to TRBJ2-7; TRBD1 might be the D (6 bases). CDR3 length: 14 residues. Germline CDR1 is SGHAT and CDR2 is FQNNGV.

The V gene is TRBV4-1, the J gene TRBJ1-1; D unclear. V shed 3 bases and J shed 3 bases, with 14 bases lying between them. Germline-derived CDR1 and CDR2 are MGHRA and YSYEKL. The CDR3 totals 15 residues. CDR3 residues: CASSHQTIGHTEAFF. CDR3 coding DNA: TGCGCCAGCAGCCACCAGACAATTGGGCACACTGAAGCTTTCTTT.

The genes are TRBV10-3 and TRBJ2-5, with D perhaps TRBD2 (5 bases). CDR3 length: 14 amino acids. The V end lost 5 bases, the J end lost 7 bases, and 17 bases lay between the germline ends. In germline, CDR1 is ENHRY, CDR2 SYGVKD. As DNA, the CDR3 is TGTGCCATCAGTCTTAACGGGAAGGGTGTGACCCAGTACTTC. Protein product: CAISLNGKGVTQYF.

Comments on this clonotype: A single base separates this from a much larger clone, so it may be a read error. The chain is built from TRBV28 and TRBJ2-2; D is uncertain. Trimming shortened V by 7 bases and J by 4 bases, and 16 bases separated the two germline ends. The CDR3 contains 15 residues. Germline V gene data show CDR1 as MDHEN and CDR2 as SYDVKM. Written as DNA, the CDR3 is TGTGCCAGCATCCCGCCCAGCGTGTTCACCGGGGAGCTGTTTTTT. It is translated as CASIPPSVFTGELFF.

To note about this clonotype: The junction departs from the called germline gene at one end, perhaps through a read error. V gene TRBV7-2 combines with J gene TRBJ2-7; 10 bases match TRBD1. The CDR3 covers 16 residues. In germline, CDR1 is SGHTA, CDR2 FQGNSA. The CDR3 DNA follows: TGTGCCAGGAGCTCACCGGGACAGGGGACCCCCTACGAGCAGTACTTC. This sequence encodes CARSSPGQGTPYEQYF.

This clonotype was detected only once. The CDR3 loop is CSAAGLMGTYEQYF. The CDR3 coding sequence is TGCAGTGCGGCGGGTTTGATGGGGACCTACGAGCAGTACTTC. The chain employs TRBV20-1 and TRBJ2-7; a possible D gene is TRBD2 (5 bases). This CDR3 has 14 amino acids. V lost 6 bases and J lost 2, with 17 bases in between. CDR1 is DFQATT, CDR2 SNEGSKA, per germline (reference sequence).

At least ten counts were recorded for this clonotype. The V and J genes are TRBV29-1 and TRBJ2-1, with TRBD2 matching over 7 bases. J gave up 9 bases and V 0 bases, and 8 bases lay outside the gene matches. Germline assignment: CDR1 SQVTM and CDR2 ANQGSEA. This CDR3 region has 14 residues. CDR3 sequence: CSVEDRGRGIEQFF. CDR3 DNA sequence: TGCAGCGTTGAAGACAGAGGGAGGGGCATTGAGCAGTTCTTC.